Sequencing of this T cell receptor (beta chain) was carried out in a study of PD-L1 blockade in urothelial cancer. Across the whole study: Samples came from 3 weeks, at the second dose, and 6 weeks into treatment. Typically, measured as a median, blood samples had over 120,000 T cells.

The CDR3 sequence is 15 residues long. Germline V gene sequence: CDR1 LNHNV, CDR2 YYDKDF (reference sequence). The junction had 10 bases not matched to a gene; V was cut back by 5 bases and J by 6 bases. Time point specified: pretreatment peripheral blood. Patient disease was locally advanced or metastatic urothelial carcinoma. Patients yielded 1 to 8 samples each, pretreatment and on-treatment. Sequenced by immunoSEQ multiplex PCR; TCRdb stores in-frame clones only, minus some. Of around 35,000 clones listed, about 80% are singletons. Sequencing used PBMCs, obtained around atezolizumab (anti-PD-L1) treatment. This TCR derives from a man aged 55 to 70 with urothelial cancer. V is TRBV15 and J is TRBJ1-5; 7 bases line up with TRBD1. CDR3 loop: CATSVDRASSQPQHF. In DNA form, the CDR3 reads TGTGCCACCAGCGTTGACAGGGCCTCAAGTCAGCCCCAGCATTTT.